These 31 T cell receptor beta chains originate from one sample sequenced in a study of vaccination and CD4 T cells after COVID-19. Treatment indicated: roughly nine-day PBMC culture with coronavirus spike peptide pools or control peptides (ViraFEST assay). Sequencing of cultured CD4+ T cell DNA used the Oncomine TCR Beta short-read assay. TCRdb recomputed calls from the PCR reads with MiXCR, one row per CDR3 protein. The sample holds approximately 10,000 distinct CDR3 sequences, 60% seen once. These receptors are not linked to any known antigen. Sample: cultured CD4+ T cells from blood, taken after SARS-CoV-2 vaccination. The receptor source for this set is a human donor with COVID-19.

This sequence joins TRBV6-5 and TRBJ1-3; tentative D call: TRBD1 (5 bases). Trimming removed 4 bases at V and 4 bases at J, with 14 bases between. The CDR3 totals 15 residues. Germline V gives CDR1 MNHEY, CDR2 SVGAGI. CDR3 loop: CASSSTGREGNTIYF. The CDR3 nucleotides read TGTGCCAGCAGTTCCACAGGACGGGAGGGAAACACCATATATTTT.

This clonotype was counted between two and nine times. The genes are TRBV2 and TRBJ2-3, with 9 bases matching TRBD1. In germline, CDR1 is SNHLY, CDR2 FYNNEI. Trimming took 5 bases from V and 4 from J; bases not matched to a gene: 4. This CDR3 spans 14 amino acids. DNA for the CDR3: TGTGCCAGCAGTTTACAGGGGGCCGCAGATACGCAGTATTTT. As protein: CASSLQGAADTQYF.

The V call is TRBV20-1, the J call TRBJ1-5, with D tentatively TRBD1 (5 bases). The CDR3 loop spans 12 amino acids. With 3 bases removed from V and 2 bases from J, the gap between germline ends came to 5 bases. Per germline, CDR1 DFQATT and CDR2 SNEGSKA (reference sequence). For the CDR3, the DNA is TGCAGTGCTAGGACAGGCAATCAGCCCCAGCATTTT. Protein: CSARTGNQPQHF.

The CDR3 is CASSFARKETQYF. The CDR3 bases are TGTGCCAGCAGCTTTGCACGGAAAGAGACCCAGTACTTC. The J gene is TRBJ2-5, the V gene TRBV11-2; unclear D gene. The germline V gene has CDR1 SGHAT and CDR2 FQNNGV. This CDR3 spans 13 amino acids. V was trimmed by 3 bases and J by 3 bases, leaving 8 bases between them.

The chain employs TRBV4-1 and TRBJ1-1; 10 bases are shared with TRBD1. Germline values: CDR1 MGHRA, CDR2 YSYEKL. The length of the CDR3 is 15 residues. With V trimmed by 4 bases and J by 11 bases, 13 bases remained unmatched. The CDR3 loop reads CASSPRTGGTGRAFF. The DNA for the CDR3 is TGCGCCAGCAGCCCACGGACAGGGGGAACGGGTCGGGCTTTCTTT.

This clonotype appeared a few times. The rearrangement joins TRBV6-1 to TRBJ2-5, with D perhaps TRBD2 (7 bases). The ends were cut back, 7 bases at V and 4 bases at J, with 13 bases in the middle. The germline gives CDR1 MNHNS, CDR2 SASEGT. This CDR3 spans 13 amino acids. In DNA, the CDR3 is TGTGCCAGCAAGGGGGGGTCGCGAGAGACCCAGTACTTC. Its translation: CASKGGSRETQYF.

The table lists this clonotype with a few counts. The chain uses TRBV7-2 and TRBJ2-5; TRBD1 is a possible D gene (6 bases). The V gene lost 5 bases and the J gene lost 5 bases, with 15 bases spanning the gap. CDR1 and CDR2 (germline): SGHTA, FQGNSA. This CDR3 is 14 amino acids long. This CDR3 reads CASSPGQRKETQYF. In DNA form, the CDR3 reads TGTGCCAGCAGCCCAGGACAGCGAAAGGAGACCCAGTACTTC. The full variable domain, completed using reference TRBV7-2 and TRBJ2-5, is GAGVSQSPSNKVTEKGKDVELRCDPISGHTALYWYRQSLGQGLEFLIYFQGNSAPDKSGLPSDRFSAERTGGSVSTLTIQRTQQEDSAVYLCASSPGQRKETQYFGPGTRLLVL.

J is TRBJ2-3 and V is TRBV7-2; 8 bases are a match to TRBD2. Losses at the gene ends were 5 bases for V and 2 bases for J; bases not matched to a gene: 3. CDR1 is SGHTA and CDR2 is FQGNSA in the germline V gene. This CDR3 has 14 residues. The CDR3 sequence is CASSPGGYTDTQYF. CDR3 sequence (DNA): TGTGCCAGCAGCCCGGGGGGGTACACAGATACGCAGTATTTT.

The chain is built from TRBV12-3 or TRBV12-4 and TRBJ2-1; no firm D call. V dropped 8 bases and J dropped 2 bases, with 4 bases sitting between them. The CDR3 is 11 residues long. The CDR3 coding sequence is TGTGCCAGCGTTGCCTACAATGAGCAGTTCTTC. The encoded protein is CASVAYNEQFF.

In DNA form, the CDR3 reads TGTGCCAGCAGCCGAGGACTAGCGGGGGGGCGCGACGGGGAGCTGTTTTTT. Encoded protein: CASSRGLAGGRDGELFF. The rearrangement uses TRBV27 and TRBJ2-2, with 15 bases aligning to TRBD2. With 6 bases clipped from V and 7 bases from J, the junction kept 9 bases outside the gene matches. There are 17 residues in the CDR3. From germline, CDR1 is MNHEY and CDR2 SMNVEV (reference sequence).

This clonotype was seen a handful of times. This chain joins TRBV24-1 and TRBJ2-5; 7 bases map to TRBD2. The germline V gene has CDR1 KGHDR and CDR2 SFDVKD. The CDR3 has 14 residues. Trimming removed 4 bases from V and 4 bases from J; junction bases left unmatched: 5. CDR3 sequence reads: CATSDPAGLETQYF. DNA of the CDR3: TGTGCCACCAGTGACCCAGCGGGGTTAGAGACCCAGTACTTC.

V usage is TRBV27 and J usage is TRBJ1-5, with a weak D call TRBD1 (5 bases). The germline gives CDR1 MNHEY, CDR2 SMNVEV (reference sequence). The CDR3 consists of 16 residues. Trimming stripped 5 bases from V and 2 bases from J, with 16 bases between. The CDR3, as DNA: TGTGCCAGCAGTCGGGACCTCCCCATCGGCAATCAGCCCCAGCATTTT. Its protein product is CASSRDLPIGNQPQHF.

The chain uses TRBV19 and TRBJ1-5, with D tentatively TRBD1 (5 bases). Germline V gene lookup returns CDR1 LNHDA and CDR2 SQIVND (reference sequence). The CDR3 loop spans 15 amino acids. V gave up 1 base and J gave up 4 bases, with 11 bases separating them. The CDR3 nucleotides are TGTGCCAGTAGTATAGGTGGGGAGGGGAATCAGCCCCAGCATTTT. It yields the protein CASSIGGEGNQPQHF.

The gene calls are TRBV21-1 and TRBJ2-5; the table's D call, TRBD1, has no DNA check behind it. TRBV21-1 is a known pseudogene. The CDR3 is 16 residues long. The CDR3 region is CASSNEDRAAGETQYF. Here the CDR3 DNA reads TGTGCCAGCAGCAACGAGGACAGGGCAGCGGGAGAGACCCAGTACTTC.

In its sample, this clonotype was seen once. The J gene is TRBJ2-7, the V gene TRBV7-8; D is ambiguous. The CDR3 has 14 residues. V gave up 5 bases and J gave up 7 bases, with 18 bases separating them. In germline, CDR1 is SGHVS, CDR2 FQNEAQ. As DNA, the CDR3 is TGTGCCAGCAGCCCCCTATATCAATTGGGTGAGCAGTACTTC. Amino acids: CASSPLYQLGEQYF.

In its sample, this clonotype was seen once. An end of the junction differs from the germline gene, which may be a read error. This sequence joins TRBV30 and TRBJ2-4; 11 positions match TRBD1. The CDR3 runs to 12 residues. Germline CDR1 and CDR2: GTSNPN and SVGIG (reference sequence). The CDR3 loop reads CAWSRTGGPLHF. The CDR3 bases are TGTGCCTGGAGCCGGACAGGGGGCCCTCTACACTTC.

This clonotype has only a few counts. The chain combines TRBV21-1 with TRBJ1-2; TRBD1, the table's D call, was not compared with the DNA. TRBV21-1 is shown as a pseudogene. The CDR3 loop spans 14 amino acids. CDR3 in DNA: TGTGCCAGCAACCCCTGGGCGGGGCTCGTTGGCTACACCTTC. Amino acids: CASNPWAGLVGYTF.

By its share, this clonotype is large. The CDR3 loop is CASSLGSPGSPTEAFF. In DNA form, the CDR3 reads TGTGCCAGCAGCTTAGGTAGTCCAGGTTCACCAACTGAAGCTTTCTTT. The chain uses TRBV7-6 and TRBJ1-1; D remains ambiguous. The germline CDR1 and CDR2 sequences are SGHVS and FNYEAQ. This CDR3 region has 16 residues. V was shortened by 1 base and J by 5 bases, with 17 bases between the two germline ends.

The V and J genes are TRBV19 and TRBJ2-5, with TRBD1 matching over 9 bases. Germline assignment: CDR1 LNHDA and CDR2 SQIVND (reference sequence). The CDR3 contains 15 residues. The V segment lost 3 bases and the J segment 6 bases; nucleotides outside the gene matches: 8. CDR3 bases: TGTGCCAGTAGTATTGGGGGACAGGGCTGGAAGACCCAGTACTTC. It codes for CASSIGGQGWKTQYF.

This clonotype appeared a single time. The chain links TRBV20-1 to TRBJ2-6, with D unresolved. The CDR3 covers 12 residues. CDR1 DFQATT and CDR2 SNEGSKA come from the germline V gene (reference sequence). CDR3 nucleotide sequence: TGCAGCGTTATTTCTGGGGCCAACGTCCTGACTTTC. This encodes CSVISGANVLTF.

As concerns this clonotype: The junction shows a germline mismatch at one end, possibly a read error. CDR3 loop: CASSLAGGAGANTYTQYF. DNA of the CDR3: TGTGCCAGCAGCTTAGCGGGTGGGGCGGGGGCCAACACATATACGCAGTATTTT. V usage is TRBV7-2 and J usage is TRBJ2-3; TRBD2 might be the D (7 bases). In germline, CDR1 is SGHTA, CDR2 FQGNSA. This CDR3 is built from 18 residues.

This clonotype showed up just a few times. The chain employs TRBV7-9 and TRBJ2-5, with 9 bases identical to TRBD1. V lost 5 bases, J lost 7 bases, and 11 bases stayed unmatched. The CDR3 length is 15 residues. Germline lookup yields CDR1 SEHNR and CDR2 FQNEAQ (reference sequence). The chain's CDR3 is CASSPGGTGFGTQYF. For the CDR3, the DNA is TGTGCCAGCAGCCCAGGGGGGACAGGGTTCGGGACCCAGTACTTC. Combining the CDR3 with reference TRBV7-9 and TRBJ2-5 gives the whole variable domain DTGVSQNPRHKITKRGQNVTFRCDPISEHNRLYWYRQTLGQGPEFLTYFQNEAQLEKSRLLSDRFSAERPKGSFSTLEIQRTEQGDSAMYLCASSPGGTGFGTQYFGPGTRLLVL.

In this sample, this clonotype turned up a few times. V usage is TRBV19 and J usage is TRBJ1-1; possibly TRBD1 for D (6 bases). Trimming pared 8 bases from V and 4 bases from J, leaving 26 bases between. Per germline, CDR1 LNHDA and CDR2 SQIVND (reference sequence). The CDR3 consists of 17 residues. CDR3 loop: CASRTVRGMTRTTEAFF. CDR3 coding DNA: TGTGCCAGTCGAACAGTAAGGGGGATGACGAGGACCACTGAAGCTTTCTTT.

The CDR3 nucleotides are TGTGCCAGCAGCTTGACCCGAATTAACTATGGCTACACCTTC. Translating it yields CASSLTRINYGYTF. The chain joins TRBV7-2 to TRBJ1-2; D gene unclear. V lost 3 bases, J lost 1 base, and 9 bases lay in between. This CDR3 spans 14 amino acids. Per the germline V gene, CDR1 is SGHTA and CDR2 is FQGNSA. The complete variable domain, with remaining parts taken from reference TRBV7-2 and TRBJ1-2, reads GAGVSQSPSNKVTEKGKDVELRCDPISGHTALYWYRQSLGQGLEFLIYFQGNSAPDKSGLPSDRFSAERTGGSVSTLTIQRTQQEDSAVYLCASSLTRINYGYTFGSGTRLTVV.

This clonotype was counted a single time. The chain is built from TRBV6-1 and TRBJ1-2; D remains unclear. V dropped 6 bases and J dropped 7 bases, with 18 bases sitting between them. CDR1 is MNHNS and CDR2 is SASEGT in the germline V gene. This CDR3 spans 14 amino acids. The CDR3 region has the DNA TGTGCCAGCAGAAAAAGGACGATACCGGTTGGCTACACCTTC. Its protein is CASRKRTIPVGYTF.

The chain combines TRBV6-1 with TRBJ1-2; D gene unclear. From germline, CDR1 is MNHNS and CDR2 SASEGT. CDR3 length: 12 amino acids. V dropped 10 bases and J dropped 4 bases, with 13 bases sitting between them. The chain's CDR3 is CAIQDGIYGYTF. DNA for the CDR3: TGTGCCATCCAGGACGGAATCTATGGCTACACCTTC.

This clonotype was seen a handful of times. This chain joins TRBV6-1 and TRBJ1-6; D is undetermined. Deletions cut 7 bases from V and 0 bases from J, with 13 bases between. Germline CDR1 MNHNS, CDR2 SASEGT. The CDR3 is 16 amino acids. CDR3 in DNA: TGTGCCAGCACCCTTGGCCCGAGCTCCTATAATTCACCCCTCCACTTT. Amino acids: CASTLGPSSYNSPLHF.

This chain connects TRBV6-1 to TRBJ2-5, with D possibly TRBD2 on 6 matching bases. Germline V gene sequence: CDR1 MNHNS, CDR2 SASEGT. This CDR3 is 15 amino acids long. With 7 bases removed from V and 4 bases from J, the gap between germline ends came to 19 bases. CDR3 sequence reads: CASTLGVGGIETQYF. The CDR3 DNA sequence: TGTGCCAGCACCCTAGGGGTTGGGGGGATAGAGACCCAGTACTTC.

This sequence joins TRBV6-2 or TRBV6-3 and TRBJ1-3; no clear D gene. The CDR3 has 14 residues. The germline CDR1 and CDR2 sequences are MNHEY and SVGEGT. Deletions cut 0 bases from V and 7 bases from J, with 10 bases between. The CDR3 DNA reads as TGTGCCAGCAGTTACTCAGGCGGGTTCAACACCATATATTTT. Translated, it gives CASSYSGGFNTIYF.

Only a few counts were recorded for this clonotype. The chain carries TRBV20-1 and TRBJ2-7; D ambiguous. This CDR3 comprises 15 residues. Deletions cut 0 bases from V and 3 bases from J, with 15 bases between. CDR1 DFQATT and CDR2 SNEGSKA come from the germline V gene (reference sequence). CDR3 nucleotides: TGCAGTGCTAGAGACACCCGGACCCGGGTCTACGAGCAGTACTTC. Amino acids: CSARDTRTRVYEQYF.

In its sample, this clonotype is medium-sized. The rearrangement uses TRBV21-1 and TRBJ2-5; TRBD1 is the table's D call and was not checked against the DNA. TRBV21-1 is a listed pseudogene. The CDR3 contains 18 residues. CDR3 protein: CASRGFSNGGQYQETQYF. The CDR3 nucleotides read TGTGCCAGCAGGGGCTTTTCGAATGGGGGTCAGTACCAAGAGACCCAGTACTTC.